One T cell receptor (beta chain) is described in this entry. Clones were read by immunoSEQ multiplex PCR, and TCRdb kept only the in-frame ones, dropping some. The sample carries around 110,000 clones, almost 95% recorded once. The data derive from a study of T cell responses to AZD1222 COVID-19 vaccine. V gave up 1 base and J gave up 8 bases; unmatched junction bases: 6. The CDR3 has 15 residues. Germline V gene lookup returns CDR1 MGHRA and CDR2 YSYEKL. The receptor was derived from an adult in good health. The chain uses TRBV4-1 and TRBJ2-1; 9 nucleotides agree with TRBD1. Sequenced material: peripheral blood, taken on day 0 of AZD1222 vaccination. CDR3 sequence: CASSQVDRGWDEQFF. The CDR3 coding sequence is TGCGCCAGCAGCCAAGTCGACAGGGGGTGGGATGAGCAGTTCTTC.